This T cell receptor (beta chain) was identified in a study of blood T cell repertoires in COVID-19 (TCRdb year 2020). Background for the entire study: The collaborator samples originated in the United States, Italy and Spain and spanned the acute and convalescent phases of COVID-19. Samples were obtained from the ongoing ImmuneRACE study (first 160 participants) and from 1,254 subjects provided by 6 global collaborators. The repertoires were released in a freely available public database intended as a resource for research on the immune response to SARS-CoV-2. The material from the prospective study consisted of cDNA or gDNA derived from T cells, B-cell-depleted T cells, or PBMCs. Sample metadata almost always included a de-identified subject ID, COVID-19 status, age in years and sex. Where available, HLA class I and class II types were taken from metadata supplied by the sample provider and were not determined by assay-based typing. The dataset comprised deeply sampled blood TCRbeta repertoires from subjects exposed to, actively infected with, or recovered from COVID-19.

TCRbeta CDR3 regions were amplified from genomic DNA by means of the immunoSEQ Assay, a bias-controlled multiplex PCR. Processing in the source paper ran as follows. The number of nucleated cells in each sample was estimated from the amplification of reference gene primers within the assay. To quantify the absolute abundance of each unique TCRbeta CDR3 rearrangement, sequence reads were collapsed and filtered. For each sample, productive Simpson clonality was calculated as the square root of Simpson's diversity index over productive rearrangements. TCRdb stores this immuneACCESS table with in-frame sequences only. Part of the clones is absent; in the studies checked, under half of the shortfall reflects unresolved V genes, and no reason is known for the rest. The DNA gave D and trimming, while V, J and clone size come from that table. For this sample the table gives some 270,000 clones, of which around 84% were detected only once. The ten largest clones add up to more than 6.5% of the sample.

Study-level results and caveats: The quantity of clinical and demographic metadata differed by source and by participant and was supplied without curation.

Participants in the prospective study were aged roughly 18 to 95 years, lived in approximately 26 United States geographic areas, and enrolled through a virtual design. In the prospective study, participants were assigned to cohorts based on the clinical history participants reported in a screening survey and a study questionnaire. Exposed participants had been in contact, within 2 weeks of entering the study, with a person who had a PCR-confirmed or clinician-diagnosed case of COVID-19. In the prospective study, whole blood, serum and a nasopharyngeal or oropharyngeal swab were collected from each participant by mobile phlebotomists. Over a 2-month period, participants in the prospective study had the option of providing additional blood draws and questionnaires. Before DNA extraction, blood samples from the prospective study were shipped at room temperature or frozen. In the case of this clone: What this receptor recognizes is not known. Per-nucleotide qualities are absent, and no much larger clonotype sits a single base away.

Taken from cysteine to phenylalanine, the CDR3 has 18 residues. Only the CDR3 portion is preserved as DNA: 54 bases, with reading frame beginning at the first base. Cut back by 5 bases and 0 bases, the V and J ends lie 22 bases apart. CDR1 MNHEY and CDR2 SVGEGT are derived from the germline V gene. The sequenced sample was PBMCs or T cells enriched from blood (not recorded which). Recombination connected TRBV6-2 or TRBV6-3 to TRBJ1-2; D gene: possibly TRBD1, on 5 matching bases. The sequence was obtained from a woman between 50 and 59 years old who had been exposed to COVID-19. CDR3 sequence: CASSPSGWLQDSNYGYTF. The nucleotide sequence reads TGTGCCAGCAGTCCCTCCGGGTGGCTACAGGATTCTAACTATGGCTACACCTTC.